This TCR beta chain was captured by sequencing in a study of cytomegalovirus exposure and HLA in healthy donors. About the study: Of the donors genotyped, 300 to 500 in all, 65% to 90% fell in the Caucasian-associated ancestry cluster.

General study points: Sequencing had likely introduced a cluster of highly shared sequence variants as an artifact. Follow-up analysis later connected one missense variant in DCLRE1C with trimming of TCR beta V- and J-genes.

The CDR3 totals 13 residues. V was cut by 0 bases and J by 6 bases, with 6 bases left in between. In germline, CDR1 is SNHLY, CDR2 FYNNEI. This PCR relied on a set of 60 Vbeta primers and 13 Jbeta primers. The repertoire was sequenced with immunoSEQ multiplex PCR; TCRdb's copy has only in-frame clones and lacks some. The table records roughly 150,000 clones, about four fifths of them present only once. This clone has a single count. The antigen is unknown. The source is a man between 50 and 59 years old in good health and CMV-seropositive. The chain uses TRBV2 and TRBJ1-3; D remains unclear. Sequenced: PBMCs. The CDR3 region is CASSEAFLNTIYF. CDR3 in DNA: TGTGCCAGCAGTGAAGCCTTTTTAAACACCATATATTTT. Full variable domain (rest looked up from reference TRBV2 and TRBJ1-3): EPEVTQTPSHQVTQMGQEVILRCVPISNHLYFYWYRQILGQKVEFLVSFYNNEISEKSEIFDDQFSVERPDGSNFTLKIRSTKLEDSAMYFCASSEAFLNTIYFGEGSWLTVV.